What follows are 25 T cell receptor beta chains derived from one specimen sequenced in a study of shared clonotypes between healthy human individuals. Clones were sequenced by immunoSEQ multiplex PCR, and TCRdb holds only the in-frame ones, with some missing. The sample records under 1,900,000 clones, approximately 98.5% being singletons. The material sequenced was naive CD4+ T cells sorted from blood. The subset is: CD45RA+ positively selected. The source of these receptors is a man aged 25 to 40 in good health.

The chain recombines TRBV5-1 with TRBJ2-7, with D hard to call. The CDR3 consists of 14 residues. CDR1 SGHRS and CDR2 YFSETQ come from the germline V gene. Trimming took 0 bases from V and 4 from J, leaving 11 bases between them. CDR3 protein: CASSLEEPVYEQYF. The CDR3 coding sequence is TGCGCCAGCAGCTTGGAGGAGCCTGTATACGAGCAGTACTTC.

This rearrangement joins TRBV6-1 to TRBJ2-5; D is perhaps TRBD1 (5 bases). The germline V gene encodes CDR1 MNHNS and CDR2 SASEGT. V lost 7 bases and J 1 base, leaving 16 bases between the germline ends. CDR3 length: 15 amino acids. This CDR3 reads CASTYGAHIQETQYF. The CDR3 DNA sequence: TGTGCCAGCACTTATGGGGCCCACATCCAAGAGACCCAGTACTTC.

The CDR3 spells CASSASSSSRYNEQFF. The CDR3 bases are TGTGCCAGTAGTGCTTCTAGTAGCTCTCGTTACAATGAGCAGTTCTTC. This sequence joins TRBV19 and TRBJ2-1; D is unclear. Germline CDR1 is LNHDA and CDR2 is SQIVND (reference sequence). This CDR3 is built from 16 residues. Trimming stripped 5 bases from V and 4 bases from J, with 18 bases between.

This chain uses TRBV18 with TRBJ2-1; D call uncertain. The V end lost 7 bases, the J end lost 6 bases, and 10 bases lay between the germline ends. CDR1 KGHSH and CDR2 LQKENI come from the germline V gene. The CDR3 totals 12 residues. CDR3 region: CASCNNGNEQFF. The CDR3 nucleotides are TGTGCCAGCTGCAACAACGGCAATGAGCAGTTCTTC. The full variable domain, rest sourced from reference TRBV18 and TRBJ2-1, is NAGVMQNPRHLVRRRGQEARLRCSPMKGHSHVYWYRQLPEEGLKFMVYLQKENIIDESGMPKERFSAEFPKEGPSILRIQQVVRGDSAAYFCASCNNGNEQFFGPGTRLTVL.

In nucleotides, the CDR3 is TGTGCCAGTACCCCCGGGACAGGTATTAATAGCAATCAGCCCCAGCATTTT. Translated: CASTPGTGINSNQPQHF. The chain recombines TRBV19 with TRBJ1-5, with TRBD1 matching over 8 bases. There are 17 residues in the CDR3. Per germline, CDR1 LNHDA and CDR2 SQIVND (reference sequence). J gave up 0 bases and V 7 bases, and 11 bases lay outside the gene matches.

The chain employs TRBV9 and TRBJ2-1; D may be TRBD1 (5 bases). This CDR3 has 15 amino acids. Trimming shortened V by 0 bases and J by 6 bases, and 13 bases separated the two germline ends. Germline CDR1 is SGDLS and CDR2 is YYNGEE. This CDR3 reads CASSVVQGGVNEQFF. CDR3 nucleotide sequence: TGTGCCAGCAGCGTAGTGCAGGGTGGGGTCAATGAGCAGTTCTTC.

This chain connects TRBV6-5 to TRBJ2-7; 11 nucleotides align to TRBD2. The CDR3 covers 16 residues. V shed 2 bases and J 3 bases; nucleotides not matched to a gene: 6. CDR1 is MNHEY, CDR2 SVGAGI, per germline. CDR3 amino acids: CASSYGTSGSRYEQYF. The DNA for the CDR3 is TGTGCCAGCAGTTACGGGACTAGCGGATCACGCTACGAGCAGTACTTC.

The rearrangement joins TRBV28 to TRBJ2-1; 12 bases are shared with TRBD2. Germline V lookup: CDR1 MDHEN, CDR2 SYDVKM. Unmatched junction bases numbered 11, after V lost 6 bases and J lost 5 bases. CDR3 length: 17 residues. The CDR3 region has the DNA TGTGCCAGCAGCCTGACTAGCGGGAGTGGATCCGACAATGAGCAGTTCTTC. Translating it yields CASSLTSGSGSDNEQFF.

The chain uses TRBV4-3 and TRBJ2-7, with D perhaps assigned TRBD1 or TRBD2 (6 bases each). The CDR3 spans 13 residues. Germline V lookup: CDR1 LGHNA, CDR2 YSLEER. Trimming stripped 6 bases from V and 7 bases from J, with 16 bases between. DNA of the CDR3: TGCGCCAGCAGTCGAATGACGGGGGCGGAGCAGTACTTC. Translated: CASSRMTGAEQYF.

The chain employs TRBV5-5 and TRBJ1-2; D is uncertain. From germline, CDR1 is SGHKS and CDR2 YYEKEE (reference sequence). CDR3 length: 15 amino acids. The V and J ends lost 4 bases and 4 bases respectively, with 17 bases between them. The CDR3 sequence: CASSLGGVKIYGYTF. The DNA for the CDR3 is TGTGCCAGCAGCCTCGGCGGAGTGAAGATCTATGGCTACACCTTC.

The chain combines TRBV9 with TRBJ2-3; 8 nucleotides agree with TRBD2. Germline CDR1 is SGDLS and CDR2 is YYNGEE. CDR3 size: 13 residues. The ends lost 3 bases at V and 3 bases at J; junction bases unmatched: 0. The DNA for the CDR3 is TGTGCCAGCAGCGGCGGGGGGACAGATACGCAGTATTTT. It yields the protein CASSGGGTDTQYF.

This chain uses TRBV5-1 with TRBJ2-2; TRBD2 is a possible D gene (5 bases). Trimming took 4 bases from V and 3 from J, leaving 7 bases between them. The CDR3 runs to 13 residues. Germline V gene data show CDR1 as SGHRS and CDR2 as YFSETQ. The CDR3 DNA reads as TGCGCCAGCAGCGAGGGTCACACCGGGGAGCTGTTTTTT. This sequence encodes CASSEGHTGELFF.

The rearrangement uses TRBV7-2 and TRBJ1-1; perhaps TRBD1 as D (6 bases). Germline CDR1 and CDR2: SGHTA and FQGNSA. Trimming took off 1 base at V and 7 bases at J, with 10 bases between the two ends. This CDR3 contains 13 residues. The DNA of the CDR3 is TGTGCCAGCAGCTTAGGGCCAGGGGATGAAGCTTTCTTT. It translates to CASSLGPGDEAFF.

The chain joins TRBV5-1 to TRBJ1-5, with a tentative D call TRBD1 (5 bases). Per the germline V gene, CDR1 is SGHRS and CDR2 is YFSETQ. The CDR3 has 15 residues. V was shortened by 1 base and J by 1 base, with 9 bases between the two germline ends. The CDR3 nucleotides read TGCGCCAGCAGCTTGAGGGGTGGGAGCAATCAGCCCCAGCATTTT. Amino acids: CASSLRGGSNQPQHF.

The chain carries TRBV30 and TRBJ2-7, with D possibly matching TRBD2 (6 bases). This CDR3 has 12 residues. CDR1 and CDR2 (germline): GTSNPN, SVGIG (reference sequence). The DNA of the CDR3 is TGTGTTTTAAGTGGGGGACTCTACGAGCAGTACTTC. Translated, it gives CVLSGGLYEQYF.

Remarks on this clone: Other DNA sequences in the sample encode the same CDR3. V is TRBV28 and J is TRBJ2-3, with 7 bases that match TRBD2. The CDR3 covers 14 residues. V shed 6 bases, J shed 1 base, and the junction held 4 bases outside the gene matches. Germline lookup yields CDR1 MDHEN and CDR2 SYDVKM. CDR3 sequence (DNA): TGTGCCAGCAGGCTTGCGGGGGGCACAGATACGCAGTATTTT. Protein: CASRLAGGTDTQYF.

CDR3 sequence (DNA): TGTGCCAGCAGTTTAGGACGGGGATATAGCAATCAGCCCCAGCATTTT. Its translation: CASSLGRGYSNQPQHF. This sequence joins TRBV27 and TRBJ1-5; D is unresolved. The CDR3 sequence is 16 residues long. Germline V gene data show CDR1 as MNHEY and CDR2 as SMNVEV (reference sequence). Trimming cost V 2 bases and J 0 bases, with 11 bases left between them.

The rearrangement joins TRBV6-5 to TRBJ2-1, with TRBD1 matching over 9 bases. J gave up 10 bases and V 6 bases, and 7 bases lay outside the gene matches. CDR3 length: 13 amino acids. Germline loops: CDR1 MNHEY, CDR2 SVGAGI. This chain's CDR3 is CASRNTGGGEQFF. CDR3 nucleotide sequence: TGTGCCAGCAGAAACACAGGGGGCGGCGAGCAGTTCTTC.

The chain employs TRBV2 and TRBJ2-7; 8 bases are shared with TRBD1. This CDR3 region has 12 residues. The V gene's germline CDR1 is SNHLY and CDR2 FYNNEI. Trimming removed 5 bases from V and 5 bases from J; junction bases left unmatched: 2. The CDR3: CASSQGAHEQYF. CDR3 DNA: TGTGCCAGCAGTCAGGGGGCGCACGAGCAGTACTTC.

The genes are TRBV7-2 and TRBJ1-1; TRBD1 is a possible D gene (6 bases). The germline V gene encodes CDR1 SGHTA and CDR2 FQGNSA. Trimming took off 5 bases at V and 0 bases at J, with 16 bases between the two ends. This CDR3 comprises 16 residues. The CDR3 sequence: CASSLRRQGLNTEAFF. CDR3 sequence (DNA): TGTGCCAGCAGCCTGCGGAGGCAGGGGCTGAACACTGAAGCTTTCTTT.

The chain recombines TRBV7-2 with TRBJ2-7; D may be TRBD1 (6 bases). The V end lost 4 bases, the J end lost 3 bases, and 10 bases lay between the germline ends. The CDR3 spans 13 residues. Germline V gives CDR1 SGHTA, CDR2 FQGNSA. CDR3 in DNA: TGTGCCAGCAGCTCCTACAGGGACTACGAGCAGTACTTC. Translation gives CASSSYRDYEQYF.

V is TRBV30 and J is TRBJ1-2, with a possible D match to TRBD1 (5 bases). This CDR3 is 16 amino acids long. Per the germline V gene, CDR1 is GTSNPN and CDR2 is SVGIG (reference sequence). The ends were cut back, 1 base at V and 5 bases at J, with 20 bases in the middle. CDR3 nucleotide sequence: TGTGCCTGGAGTGGAGGGTCGTTGGGGGAAAGGTATGGCTACACCTTC. This translates into CAWSGGSLGERYGYTF.

The J gene is TRBJ2-7, the V gene TRBV28, with D uncertain. The CDR3 runs 16 residues. The ends were cut back, 4 bases at V and 2 bases at J, with 18 bases in the middle. Germline V CDR1 and CDR2: MDHEN, SYDVKM. This CDR3 reads CASSSGDIAGTYEQYF. The DNA for the CDR3 is TGTGCCAGCAGTTCCGGAGACATCGCTGGGACCTACGAGCAGTACTTC.

V and J are TRBV7-2 and TRBJ2-3; 12 bases match TRBD2. In germline, CDR1 is SGHTA, CDR2 FQGNSA. There are 16 residues in the CDR3. V shed 5 bases, J shed 9 bases, and the junction held 12 bases outside the gene matches. In nucleotides, the CDR3 is TGTGCCAGCAGCCCACCACTAGCGGGGGGCTCCGGAACGCAGTATTTT. This codes for CASSPPLAGGSGTQYF.

This clone was observed once. This chain joins TRBV10-3 and TRBJ2-5; D gene unclear. This CDR3 comprises 14 residues. Trimming shortened V by 4 bases and J by 2 bases, and 11 bases separated the two germline ends. Germline CDR1 reads ENHRY; CDR2 reads SYGVKD. This CDR3 reads CAISVNLWQETQYF. The DNA for the CDR3 is TGTGCCATCAGTGTGAACCTCTGGCAAGAGACCCAGTACTTC.